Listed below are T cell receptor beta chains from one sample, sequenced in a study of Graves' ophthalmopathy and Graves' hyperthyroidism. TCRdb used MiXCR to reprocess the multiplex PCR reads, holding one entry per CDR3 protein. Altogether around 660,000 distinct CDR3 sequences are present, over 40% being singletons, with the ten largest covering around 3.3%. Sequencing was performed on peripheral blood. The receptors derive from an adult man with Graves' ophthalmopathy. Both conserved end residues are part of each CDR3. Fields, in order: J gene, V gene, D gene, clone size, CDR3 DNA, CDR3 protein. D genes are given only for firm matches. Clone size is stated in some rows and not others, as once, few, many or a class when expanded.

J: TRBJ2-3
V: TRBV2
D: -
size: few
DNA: TGTGCCAGCAGTGACCACCAAGGGTACACAGATACGCAGTATTTT
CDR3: CASSDHQGYTDTQYF

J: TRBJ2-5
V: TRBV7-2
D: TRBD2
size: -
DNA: TGTGCCAGCAGCTCCGGGACTAGTCAGCAAAAGACCCAGTACTTC
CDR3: CASSSGTSQQKTQYF

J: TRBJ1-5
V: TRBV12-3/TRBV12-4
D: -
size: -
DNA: TGTGCCAGCAGTTTAGGTAAAGGATCGAATACCCTTTATAGCAATCAGCCCCAGCATTTT
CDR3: CASSLGKGSNTLYSNQPQHF

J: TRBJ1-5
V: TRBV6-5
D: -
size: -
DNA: TGTGCCAGCAGTGAAGTAGGGTATTTTCAGCCCCAGCATTTT
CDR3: CASSEVGYFQPQHF

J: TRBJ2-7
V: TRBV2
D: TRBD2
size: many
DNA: TGTGCCAGCAGGACCGGACTAGCGGGTTCCTACGAGCAGTACTTC
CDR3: CASRTGLAGSYEQYF

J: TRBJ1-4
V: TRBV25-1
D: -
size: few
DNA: TGTGCCAGCAGTTATCGGGACCGCCGGTGGGGCGGAAAACTGTTTTTT
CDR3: CASSYRDRRWGGKLFF

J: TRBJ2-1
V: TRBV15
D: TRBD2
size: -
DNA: TGTGCCACCAGCATCCGGGAGGGTGAGCAGTTCTTC
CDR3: CATSIREGEQFF

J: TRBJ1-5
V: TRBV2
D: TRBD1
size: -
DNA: TGTGCCAGCAGTGACGCTGGGACAGGGGAAGAGACCCAGCATTTT
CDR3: CASSDAGTGEETQHF

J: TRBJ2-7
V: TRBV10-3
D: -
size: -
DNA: TGTGCCAGCAGTTTTGTGGGGGCTTCCTATGAGCAGTACTTC
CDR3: CASSFVGASYEQYF

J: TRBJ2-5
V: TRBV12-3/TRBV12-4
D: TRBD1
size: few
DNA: TGTGCCAGCAGGCCCGGGACAGGGGGGACGGGGGAGACCCAGTACTTC
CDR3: CASRPGTGGTGETQYF

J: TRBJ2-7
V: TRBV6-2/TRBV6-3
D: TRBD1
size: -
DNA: TGTGCCAGCAGTTACACTTCCCGGGACAGGGAGCACGAGCAGTACTTC
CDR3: CASSYTSRDREHEQYF

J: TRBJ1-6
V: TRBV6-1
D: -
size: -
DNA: TGTGCCAGCAGCATAACAGGGATCTATAATTCACCCCTCCACTTT
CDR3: CASSITGIYNSPLHF

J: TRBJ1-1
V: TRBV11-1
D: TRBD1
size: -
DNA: TGTGCCAGCAGCAAACCGGGACAGGGGGCTGAAGCTTTCTTT
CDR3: CASSKPGQGAEAFF

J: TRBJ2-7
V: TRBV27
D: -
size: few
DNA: TGTGCCAGCAGTTTTGGATGGCGGAGCTACGAGCAGTACTTC
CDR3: CASSFGWRSYEQYF

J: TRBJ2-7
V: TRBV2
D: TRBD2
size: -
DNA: TGTGCCAGCAGTCCTTCCGGGACTAGTACCCCTTACTTC
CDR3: CASSPSGTSTPYF

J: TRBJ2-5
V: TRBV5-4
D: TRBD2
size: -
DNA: TGTGCCAGCAACCTCCGGGGGGGGCAAGAGACCCAGTACTTC
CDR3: CASNLRGGQETQYF